This entry describes one T cell receptor (beta chain). The V gene end was trimmed by 4 bases and the J gene end by 6 bases; junction bases not matched to a gene: 10. The CDR3 contains 15 residues. Germline V gene data show CDR1 as SGDLS and CDR2 as YYNGEE. Clones were read by immunoSEQ multiplex PCR, and TCRdb kept only the in-frame ones, dropping some. The sample records some 460,000 clones, about 90% being singletons. These data originate in a study of blood T cell repertoires in COVID-19. About the research overall: The United States, Italy and Spain provided the acute and convalescent COVID-19 samples.

The V call is TRBV9, the J call TRBJ1-3; 7 bases match TRBD1. The sequenced sample was PBMCs or T cells enriched from blood (not recorded which). This clonotype was obtained from a woman aged 18-35 years with acute COVID-19. The CDR3 DNA follows: TGTGCCAGCAGCTCGATCTTACAGGGGCTAAACACCATATATTTT. Translated, it gives CASSSILQGLNTIYF.